The clone carrying this TCR beta chain turned up a few times. The target antigen is unknown. This sample was included in a study of T-cell reconstitution after alpha-beta-depleted transplantation in children. Study observations and caveats: T-cell counts and diversity at one year post-transplant came mainly from newly produced T cells. Recipient T cells and thymic progenitors that survived gave rise to the high TCRbeta diversity observed at day 60 in some patients. Where alpha-beta T cells came from about two months after transplant was reportedly several hundred expanded graft clones.

The CDR3 length is 15 residues. V was clipped by 3 bases and J by 5 bases, with 16 bases between them. Molecular barcoding with unique molecular identifiers was used for the TCRbeta library. TCRdb re-derived calls from the PCR reads in MiXCR, one entry per CDR3 protein. The table includes around 960,000 distinct CDR3 sequences, roughly 29% detected once. This chain connects TRBV12-3 or TRBV12-4 to TRBJ1-2; D call uncertain. The material was PBMCs, mostly from graft donor cells, obtained 360 days after TCRalphabeta/CD19-depleted stem cell transplant. The source of this sequence is a boy in the first two years of life who had a stem cell transplant for SCID, so the T cells may come from the graft donor. The CDR3 DNA reads as TGTGCCAGCAGTTTTTTTCCCCCCTATCGGTATGGCTACACCTTC. This gives the protein CASSFFPPYRYGYTF.